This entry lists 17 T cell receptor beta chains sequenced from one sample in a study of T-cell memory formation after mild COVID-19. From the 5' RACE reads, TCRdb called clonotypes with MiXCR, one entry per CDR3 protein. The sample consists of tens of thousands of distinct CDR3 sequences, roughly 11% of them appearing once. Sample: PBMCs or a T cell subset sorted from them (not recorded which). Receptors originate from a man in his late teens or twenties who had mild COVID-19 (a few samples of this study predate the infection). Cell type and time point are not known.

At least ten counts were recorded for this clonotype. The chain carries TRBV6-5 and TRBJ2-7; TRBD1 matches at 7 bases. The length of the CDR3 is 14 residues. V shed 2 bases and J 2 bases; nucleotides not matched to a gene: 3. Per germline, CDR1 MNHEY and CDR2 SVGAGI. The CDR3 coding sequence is TGTGCCAGCAGTTACGGGCAGGGGGCCTACGAGCAGTACGTC. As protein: CASSYGQGAYEQYV.

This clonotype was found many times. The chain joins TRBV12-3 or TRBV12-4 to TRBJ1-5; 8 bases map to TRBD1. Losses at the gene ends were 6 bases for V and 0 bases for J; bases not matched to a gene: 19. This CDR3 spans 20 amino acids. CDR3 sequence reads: CASRGPPMRQGYSSNQPQHF. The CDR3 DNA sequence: TGTGCCAGCAGGGGACCTCCCATGCGACAGGGGTATAGTAGCAATCAGCCCCAGCATTTT.

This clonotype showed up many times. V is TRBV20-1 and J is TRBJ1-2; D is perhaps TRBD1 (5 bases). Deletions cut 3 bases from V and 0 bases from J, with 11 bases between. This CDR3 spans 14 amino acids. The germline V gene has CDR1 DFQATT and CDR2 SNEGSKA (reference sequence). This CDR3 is CSASLGVTNYGYTF. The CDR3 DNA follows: TGCAGTGCTAGTCTGGGGGTAACTAACTATGGCTACACCTTC.

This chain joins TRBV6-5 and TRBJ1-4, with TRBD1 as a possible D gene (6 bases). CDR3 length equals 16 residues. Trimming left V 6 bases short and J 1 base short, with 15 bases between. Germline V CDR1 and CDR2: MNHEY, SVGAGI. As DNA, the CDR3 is TGTGCCAGCAGGGAGAATAGCAGGGGAACTAATGAAAAACTGTTTTTT. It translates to CASRENSRGTNEKLFF.

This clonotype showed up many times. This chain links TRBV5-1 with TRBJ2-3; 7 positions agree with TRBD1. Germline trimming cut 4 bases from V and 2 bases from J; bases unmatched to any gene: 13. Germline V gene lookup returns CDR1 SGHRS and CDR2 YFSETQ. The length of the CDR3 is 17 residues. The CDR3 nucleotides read TGCGCCAGCAGCAACCGAATAAGGACAGGCCCCACAGATACGCAGTATTTT. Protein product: CASSNRIRTGPTDTQYF.

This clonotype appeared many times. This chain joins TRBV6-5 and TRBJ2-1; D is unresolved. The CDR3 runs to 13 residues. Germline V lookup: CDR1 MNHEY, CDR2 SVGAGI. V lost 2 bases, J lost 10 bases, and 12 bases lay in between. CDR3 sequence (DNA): TGTGCCAGCAGTTACCAAGGTAGCCGGGAGCAGTTCTTC. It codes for CASSYQGSREQFF.

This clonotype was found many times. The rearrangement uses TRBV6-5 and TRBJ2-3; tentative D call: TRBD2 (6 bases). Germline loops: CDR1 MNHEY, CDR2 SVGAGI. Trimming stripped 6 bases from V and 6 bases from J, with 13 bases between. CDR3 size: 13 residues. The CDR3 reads CASRTGGVDTQYF. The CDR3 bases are TGTGCCAGCAGGACCGGGGGAGTGGATACGCAGTATTTT.

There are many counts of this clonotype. For the CDR3, the DNA is TGTGCCAGCAGCCTCAGACTAGCGGGGGTCACAGATACGCAGTATTTT. This codes for CASSLRLAGVTDTQYF. The chain combines TRBV12-3 or TRBV12-4 with TRBJ2-3, with 12 bases lining up with TRBD2. Trimming took 6 bases from V and 2 from J; bases not matched to a gene: 6. This CDR3 region has 16 residues.

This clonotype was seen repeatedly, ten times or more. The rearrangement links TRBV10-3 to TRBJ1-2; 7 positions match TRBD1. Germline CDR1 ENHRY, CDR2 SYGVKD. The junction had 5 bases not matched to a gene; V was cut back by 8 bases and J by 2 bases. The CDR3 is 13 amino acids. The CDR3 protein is CAIRDSRNYGYTF. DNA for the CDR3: TGTGCCATCCGGGACAGTCGGAACTATGGCTACACCTTC.

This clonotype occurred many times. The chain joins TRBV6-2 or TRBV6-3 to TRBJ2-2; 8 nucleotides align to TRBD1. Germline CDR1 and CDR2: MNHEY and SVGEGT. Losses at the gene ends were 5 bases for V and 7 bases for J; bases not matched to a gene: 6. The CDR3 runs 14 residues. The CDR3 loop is CASSKGQGVGELFF. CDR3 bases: TGTGCCAGCAGTAAAGGACAGGGCGTCGGGGAGCTGTTTTTT.

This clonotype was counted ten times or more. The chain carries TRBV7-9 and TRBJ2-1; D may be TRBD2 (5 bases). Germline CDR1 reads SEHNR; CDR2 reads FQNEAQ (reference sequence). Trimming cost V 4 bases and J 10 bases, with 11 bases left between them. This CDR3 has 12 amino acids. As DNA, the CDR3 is TGTGCCAGCAGCTCGGTCGGCGGGGAGCAGTTCTTC. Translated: CASSSVGGEQFF.

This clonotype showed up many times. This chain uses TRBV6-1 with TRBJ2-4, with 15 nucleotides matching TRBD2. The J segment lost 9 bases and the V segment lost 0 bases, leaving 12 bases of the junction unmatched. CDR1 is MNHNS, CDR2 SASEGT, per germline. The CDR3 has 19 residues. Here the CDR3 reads CASSEAPHGLAGGRGIQYF. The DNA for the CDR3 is TGTGCCAGCAGTGAAGCTCCCCACGGACTAGCGGGGGGGCGCGGCATTCAGTACTTC.

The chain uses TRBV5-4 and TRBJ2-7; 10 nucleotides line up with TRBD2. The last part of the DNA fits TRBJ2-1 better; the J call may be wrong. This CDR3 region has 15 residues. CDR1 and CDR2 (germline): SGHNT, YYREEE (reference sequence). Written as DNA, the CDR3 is TGTGCCAGCAGCTTCAGCGGGGGGGCCTACAATGAGCAGTTCTTC. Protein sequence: CASSFSGGAYNEQFF.

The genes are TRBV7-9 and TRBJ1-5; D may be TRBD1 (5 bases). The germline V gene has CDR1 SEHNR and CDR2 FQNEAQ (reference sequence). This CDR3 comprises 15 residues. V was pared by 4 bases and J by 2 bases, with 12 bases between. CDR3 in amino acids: CASSSPGHGNQPQHF. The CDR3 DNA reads TGTGCCAGCAGCTCCCCTGGACACGGCAATCAGCCCCAGCATTTT.

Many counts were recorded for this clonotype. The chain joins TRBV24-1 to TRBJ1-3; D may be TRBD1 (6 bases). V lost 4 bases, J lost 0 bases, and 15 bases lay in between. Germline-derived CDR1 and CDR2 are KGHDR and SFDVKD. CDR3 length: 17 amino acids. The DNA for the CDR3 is TGTGCCACCAGTGAGGGAACGACAGGACGCTCTGGAAACACCATATATTTT. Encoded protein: CATSEGTTGRSGNTIYF.

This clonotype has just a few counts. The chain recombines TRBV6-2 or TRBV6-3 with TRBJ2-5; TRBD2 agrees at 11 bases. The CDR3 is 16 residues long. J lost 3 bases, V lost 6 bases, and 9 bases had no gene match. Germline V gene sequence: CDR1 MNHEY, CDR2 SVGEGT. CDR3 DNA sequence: TGTGCCAGCAGCACCTATAGCGGGGGGGACAAAGAGACCCAGTACTTC. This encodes CASSTYSGGDKETQYF.

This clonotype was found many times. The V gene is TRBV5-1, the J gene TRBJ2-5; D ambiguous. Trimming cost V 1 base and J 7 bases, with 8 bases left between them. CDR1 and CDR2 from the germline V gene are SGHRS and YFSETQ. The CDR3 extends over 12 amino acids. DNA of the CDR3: TGCGCCAGCAGCTTGACTCCGGGGACCCAGTACTTC. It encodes CASSLTPGTQYF.